Following are 19 T cell receptor beta chains from one sample sequenced in a study of CD4 T cells in relation to SARS-CoV-2 and coronaviruses. Profiled with immunoSEQ multiplex PCR; TCRdb holds only in-frame clones, not every one. The data show 32,000 or so clones, with around 80% seen just once and about 14% held by the top ten. These receptors' antigens are unknown. CD4+ T cells from unexposed donors were obtained before the COVID-19 pandemic (2011-2018). Isolation of CD4+ T cells took place after less than 11 days in culture. The sample consisted of CD4+ T cells from PBMCs, cultured in vitro. The receptors were gathered from a human donor in good health.

The gene calls are TRBV6-1 and TRBJ1-1; the D gene is possibly TRBD1 (5 bases). V lost 0 bases and J lost 8, with 7 bases in between. Germline CDR1 is MNHNS and CDR2 is SASEGT. The CDR3 loop spans 12 amino acids. The CDR3 DNA sequence: TGTGCCAGCAGTGAAGCTGACAGAGAAGCTTTCTTT. It translates to CASSEADREAFF.

The chain carries TRBV27 and TRBJ1-1; a possible D gene is TRBD1 (6 bases). CDR1 MNHEY and CDR2 SMNVEV come from the germline V gene (reference sequence). V was trimmed by 7 bases and J by 6 bases, leaving 18 bases between them. This CDR3 comprises 14 residues. The CDR3, as DNA: TGTGCCAGCACCTTGGGGGGGCCGGCGGCTGAAGCTTTCTTT. Protein: CASTLGGPAAEAFF.

The chain joins TRBV15 to TRBJ2-1; 7 nucleotides line up with TRBD2. Germline lookup yields CDR1 LNHNV and CDR2 YYDKDF (reference sequence). Trimming took 5 bases from V and 5 from J; bases not matched to a gene: 9. This CDR3 contains 15 residues. DNA of the CDR3: TGTGCCACCAGCCTCTCCGGGAGGACGAACAATGAGCAGTTCTTC. Its translation: CATSLSGRTNNEQFF. Using reference TRBV15 and TRBJ2-1 for the parts outside the CDR3, the full variable domain is DAMVIQNPRYQVTQFGKPVTLSCSQTLNHNVMYWYQQKSSQAPKLLFHYYDKDFNNEADTPDNFQSRRPNTSFCFLDIRSPGLGDTAMYLCATSLSGRTNNEQFFGPGTRLTVL.

The rearrangement links TRBV5-8 to TRBJ2-3; no reliable D call. This CDR3 has 13 amino acids. Looked up from germline, CDR1 is SGHTS and CDR2 is YDEGEE. V lost 2 bases and J lost 9, with 13 bases in between. CDR3: CASSFTAPWTQYF. The CDR3 region has the DNA TGTGCCAGCAGCTTTACGGCCCCCTGGACGCAGTATTTT. The variable domain in full, completed from reference TRBV5-8 and TRBJ2-3, reads EAGVTQSPTHLIKTRGQQATLRCSPISGHTSVYWYQQALGLGLQFLLWYDEGEERNRGNFPPRFSGRQFPNYSSELNVNALELEDSALYLCASSFTAPWTQYFGPGTRLTVL.

The chain joins TRBV12-3 or TRBV12-4 to TRBJ1-3; D is ambiguous. V lost 6 bases to trimming and J lost 1 base, with 7 bases between them. The CDR3 spans 13 residues. CDR3 region: CASSPQSGNTIYF. CDR3 bases: TGTGCCAGCAGCCCACAGTCTGGAAACACCATATATTTT.

This clone was detected only a few times. The chain couples TRBV5-1 to TRBJ2-7; D uncertain. The CDR3 has 13 amino acids. The germline V and J ends were trimmed by 0 bases and 4 bases, with 8 bases remaining between them. CDR1 and CDR2 from the germline V gene are SGHRS and YFSETQ. Here the CDR3 reads CASSLDGLYEQYF. Written as DNA, the CDR3 is TGCGCCAGCAGCTTGGACGGATTATACGAGCAGTACTTC.

The chain employs TRBV5-5 and TRBJ2-2; tentatively, D is TRBD2 (6 bases). V was trimmed by 4 bases and J by 0 bases, leaving 13 bases between them. The CDR3 is made up of 16 amino acids. Germline V gene lookup returns CDR1 SGHKS and CDR2 YYEKEE (reference sequence). The CDR3 sequence: CASSPVPGANTGELFF. DNA for the CDR3: TGTGCCAGCAGCCCGGTCCCGGGGGCGAACACCGGGGAGCTGTTTTTT.

The chain is built from TRBV5-1 and TRBJ2-7, with a possible D match to TRBD1 (5 bases). The V and J ends lost 2 bases and 3 bases respectively, with 12 bases between them. Germline lookup yields CDR1 SGHRS and CDR2 YFSETQ. CDR3 length: 14 amino acids. CDR3 region: CASSFWGRDYEQYF. CDR3 nucleotide sequence: TGCGCCAGCAGCTTTTGGGGCAGGGACTACGAGCAGTACTTC.

This chain joins TRBV28 and TRBJ1-2, with D maybe TRBD1 (6 bases). CDR1 is MDHEN and CDR2 is SYDVKM in the germline V gene. The CDR3 spans 13 residues. V shed 6 bases and J shed 6 bases, with 14 bases lying between them. CDR3: CASRSGQSHGYTF. CDR3 DNA: TGTGCCAGCAGATCAGGACAGAGCCATGGCTACACCTTC.

The chain is built from TRBV12-3 or TRBV12-4 and TRBJ1-1; D gene unclear. The CDR3 consists of 12 residues. Trimming cost V 6 bases and J 5 bases, with 10 bases left between them. The CDR3 DNA sequence: TGTGCCAGCAGCCAGTTTGGGACTGAAGCTTTCTTT. It specifies CASSQFGTEAFF.

The gene calls are TRBV2 and TRBJ1-4, with 8 bases fitting TRBD1. CDR1 and CDR2 from the germline V gene are SNHLY and FYNNEI. The CDR3 runs 16 residues. V shed 1 base and J 8 bases; nucleotides not matched to a gene: 9. CDR3 sequence: CASSEERTGIREKLFF. In nucleotides, the CDR3 is TGTGCCAGCAGTGAAGAAAGGACAGGGATAAGAGAAAAACTGTTTTTT.

The gene calls are TRBV5-4 and TRBJ1-2, with 10 bases aligning to TRBD1. Trimming cost V 4 bases and J 5 bases; bases outside gene matches: 11. Germline V CDR1 and CDR2: SGHNT, YYREEE (reference sequence). This CDR3 is built from 16 residues. The CDR3 coding sequence is TGTGCCAGCAGCCTATGGACAGGGGGTAATTCGTATGGCTACACCTTC. It encodes CASSLWTGGNSYGYTF.

CDR3: CASSTPLAGGWNEQFF. CDR3 DNA: TGTGCCAGCAGCACCCCACTAGCGGGAGGCTGGAATGAGCAGTTCTTC. V usage is TRBV7-9 and J usage is TRBJ2-1; 12 nucleotides match TRBD2. CDR1 is SEHNR and CDR2 is FQNEAQ in the germline V gene (reference sequence). The trim removed 5 bases at V and 7 bases at J, leaving 9 bases unmatched. The CDR3 extends over 16 amino acids. Supplemented by reference TRBV7-9 and TRBJ2-1, the full variable domain reads DTGVSQNPRHKITKRGQNVTFRCDPISEHNRLYWYRQTLGQGPEFLTYFQNEAQLEKSRLLSDRFSAERPKGSFSTLEIQRTEQGDSAMYLCASSTPLAGGWNEQFFGPGTRLTVL.

This sequence joins TRBV29-1 and TRBJ2-5; D not certain. The CDR3 loop spans 12 amino acids. Germline CDR1 and CDR2: SQVTM and ANQGSEA. The V gene lost 4 bases and the J gene lost 5 bases, with 11 bases spanning the gap. The CDR3 here is CSVGLGEETQYF. DNA for the CDR3: TGCAGCGTTGGGCTGGGCGAGGAGACCCAGTACTTC.

The CDR3 protein is CATALRGEKLFF. In nucleotides, the CDR3 is TGTGCCACCGCATTACGAGGGGAAAAACTGTTTTTT. This chain connects TRBV15 to TRBJ1-4, with D uncertain. V was shortened by 8 bases and J by 8 bases, with 12 bases between the two germline ends. The CDR3 loop spans 12 amino acids. Germline V gives CDR1 LNHNV, CDR2 YYDKDF (reference sequence).

The genes are TRBV18 and TRBJ1-1; the D is unclear. CDR1 and CDR2 from the germline V gene are KGHSH and LQKENI. Trimming removed 1 base from V and 7 bases from J, with 7 bases in between. This CDR3 is 12 amino acids long. DNA of the CDR3: TGTGCCAGCTCACCACAAGGAATTGAAGCTTTCTTT. Residues: CASSPQGIEAFF.

The genes are TRBV11-2 and TRBJ2-7; 12 positions match TRBD2. The J segment lost 7 bases and the V segment lost 5 bases, leaving 9 bases of the junction unmatched. This CDR3 contains 15 residues. Germline V gene data show CDR1 as SGHAT and CDR2 as FQNNGV. The CDR3 reads CASSGWTSGTGEQYF. DNA of the CDR3: TGTGCCAGCAGCGGATGGACTAGCGGGACGGGTGAGCAGTACTTC.

The table lists this clone with a few counts. The V and J genes are TRBV4-1 and TRBJ2-1; tentatively, D is TRBD2 (6 bases). The V and J ends lost 5 bases and 1 base respectively, with 12 bases between them. Germline V gene sequence: CDR1 MGHRA, CDR2 YSYEKL. The CDR3 totals 15 residues. CDR3 sequence: CASSSLGGSYNEQFF. CDR3 DNA sequence: TGCGCCAGCAGCTCGTTGGGGGGTTCCTACAATGAGCAGTTCTTC.

The gene calls are TRBV28 and TRBJ1-2, with a possible D match to TRBD1 (5 bases). The CDR3 totals 14 residues. V gave up 2 bases and J gave up 2 bases, with 9 bases separating them. Germline assignment: CDR1 MDHEN and CDR2 SYDVKM. CDR3 protein: CASSLLRANYGYTF. The DNA for the CDR3 is TGTGCCAGCAGTTTACTCAGGGCGAACTATGGCTACACCTTC.